The subject of this entry is one T cell receptor beta chain. The antigen remains undetermined. TCRdb processed the reads anew with MiXCR; each CDR3 protein has one entry. The repertoire holds about 830,000 distinct CDR3 sequences, with 32% as singletons. The data stem from a study of T cell repertoires in cytomegalovirus infection. The CDR3 runs 15 residues. Germline CDR1 reads LGHNA; CDR2 reads YSLEER. The ends were cut back, 4 bases at V and 5 bases at J, with 17 bases in the middle. The clonotype originates from a human donor in good health (CMV status not recorded). Some clones in this sample may be carry-over from other donors' samples. The chain couples TRBV4-3 to TRBJ1-1; perhaps TRBD1 as D (5 bases). This specimen consisted of cultured CD8+ T cells from PBMCs, obtained from culture after CMV antigen stimulation. The CDR3: CASSPPGAGQTEAFF. CDR3 DNA sequence: TGCGCCAGCAGCCCACCCGGGGCAGGGCAAACTGAAGCTTTCTTT.